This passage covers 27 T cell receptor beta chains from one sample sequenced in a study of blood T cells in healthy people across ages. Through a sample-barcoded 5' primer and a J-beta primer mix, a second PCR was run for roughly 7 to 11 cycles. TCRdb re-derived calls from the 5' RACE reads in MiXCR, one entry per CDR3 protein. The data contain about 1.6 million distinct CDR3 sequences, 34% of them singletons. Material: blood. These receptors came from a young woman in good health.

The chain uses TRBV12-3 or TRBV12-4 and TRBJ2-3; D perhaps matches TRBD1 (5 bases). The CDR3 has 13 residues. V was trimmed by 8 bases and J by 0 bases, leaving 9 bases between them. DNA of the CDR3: TGTGCCAGCGACAGCCCCAGCACAGATACGCAGTATTTT. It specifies CASDSPSTDTQYF.

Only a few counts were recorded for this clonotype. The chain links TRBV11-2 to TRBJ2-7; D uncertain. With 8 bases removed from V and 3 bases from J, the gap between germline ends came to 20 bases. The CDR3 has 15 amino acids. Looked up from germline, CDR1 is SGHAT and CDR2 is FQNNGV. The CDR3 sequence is CASLFAGGLVYEQYF. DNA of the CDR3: TGTGCCAGCCTTTTCGCCGGTGGGTTGGTCTACGAGCAGTACTTC.

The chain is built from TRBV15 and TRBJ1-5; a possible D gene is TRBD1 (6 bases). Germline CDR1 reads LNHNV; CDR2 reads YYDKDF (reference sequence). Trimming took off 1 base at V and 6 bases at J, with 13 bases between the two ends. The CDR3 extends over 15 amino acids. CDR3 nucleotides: TGTGCCACCAGCAGAGTGAGGGGGGCCGGTCAGCCCCAGCATTTT. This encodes CATSRVRGAGQPQHF.

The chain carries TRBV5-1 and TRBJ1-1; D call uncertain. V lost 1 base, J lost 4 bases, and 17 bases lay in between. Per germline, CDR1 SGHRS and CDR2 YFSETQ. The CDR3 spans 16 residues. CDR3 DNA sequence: TGCGCCAGCAGCTTGACCGGAGCCGGCGTGGGCACTGAAGCTTTCTTT. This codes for CASSLTGAGVGTEAFF. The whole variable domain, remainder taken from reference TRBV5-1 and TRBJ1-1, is KAGVTQTPRYLIKTRGQQVTLSCSPISGHRSVSWYQQTPGQGLQFLFEYFSETQRNKGNFPGRFSGRQFSNSRSEMNVSTLELGDSALYLCASSLTGAGVGTEAFFGQGTRLTVV.

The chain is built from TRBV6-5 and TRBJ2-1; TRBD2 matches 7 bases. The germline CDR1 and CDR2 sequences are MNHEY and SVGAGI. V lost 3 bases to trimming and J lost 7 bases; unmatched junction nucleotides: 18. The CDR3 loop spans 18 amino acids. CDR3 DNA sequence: TGTGCCAGCAGTTATTTCTTTGAGCGGGAAGCGGGATATAATGAGCAGTTCTTC. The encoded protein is CASSYFFEREAGYNEQFF.

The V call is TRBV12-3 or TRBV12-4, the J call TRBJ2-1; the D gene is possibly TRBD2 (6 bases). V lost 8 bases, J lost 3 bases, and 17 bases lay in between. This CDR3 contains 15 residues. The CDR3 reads CASVLEEGLYNEQFF. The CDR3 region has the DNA TGTGCCAGCGTGCTCGAGGAGGGGCTCTACAATGAGCAGTTCTTC.

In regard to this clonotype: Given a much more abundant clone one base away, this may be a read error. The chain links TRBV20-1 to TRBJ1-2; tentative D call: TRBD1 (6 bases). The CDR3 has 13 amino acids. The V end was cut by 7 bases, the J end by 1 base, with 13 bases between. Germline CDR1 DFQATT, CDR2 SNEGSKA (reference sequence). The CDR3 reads CSVRGAFNYGYTF. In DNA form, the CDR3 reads TGCAGTGTCCGGGGGGCTTTTAACTATGGCTACACCTTC.

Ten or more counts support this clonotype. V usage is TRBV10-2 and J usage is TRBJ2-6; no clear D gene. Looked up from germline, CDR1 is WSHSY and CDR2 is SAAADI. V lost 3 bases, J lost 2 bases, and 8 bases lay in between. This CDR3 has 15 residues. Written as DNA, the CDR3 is TGCGCCAGCAGTGATCGCGGTCCTGGGGCCAACGTCCTGACTTTC. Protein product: CASSDRGPGANVLTF.

The CDR3 sequence is CASSFEGQGINTEAFF. CDR3 nucleotide sequence: TGTGCCAGCAGTTTCGAGGGACAGGGGATTAACACTGAAGCTTTCTTT. The chain links TRBV12-3 or TRBV12-4 to TRBJ1-1; 10 positions agree with TRBD1. The CDR3 extends over 16 amino acids. V was clipped by 3 bases and J by 2 bases; unmatched bases: 6.

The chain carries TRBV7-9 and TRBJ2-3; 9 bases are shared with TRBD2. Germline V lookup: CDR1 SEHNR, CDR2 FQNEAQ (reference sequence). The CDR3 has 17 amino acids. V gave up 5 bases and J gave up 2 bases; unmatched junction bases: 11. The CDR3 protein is CASSPEIGLAHTDTQYF. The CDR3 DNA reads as TGTGCCAGCAGCCCCGAAATTGGACTAGCGCACACAGATACGCAGTATTTT. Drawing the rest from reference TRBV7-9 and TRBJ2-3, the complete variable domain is DTGVSQNPRHKITKRGQNVTFRCDPISEHNRLYWYRQTLGQGPEFLTYFQNEAQLEKSRLLSDRFSAERPKGSFSTLEIQRTEQGDSAMYLCASSPEIGLAHTDTQYFGPGTRLTVL.

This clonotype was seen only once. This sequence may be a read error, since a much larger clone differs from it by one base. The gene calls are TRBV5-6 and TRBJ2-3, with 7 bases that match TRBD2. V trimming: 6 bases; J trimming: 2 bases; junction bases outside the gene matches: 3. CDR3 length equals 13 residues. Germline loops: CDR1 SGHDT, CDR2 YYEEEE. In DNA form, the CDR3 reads TGTGCCAGCAAGGCGGGGGTCACAGATACGCAGTATTTT. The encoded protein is CASKAGVTDTQYF.

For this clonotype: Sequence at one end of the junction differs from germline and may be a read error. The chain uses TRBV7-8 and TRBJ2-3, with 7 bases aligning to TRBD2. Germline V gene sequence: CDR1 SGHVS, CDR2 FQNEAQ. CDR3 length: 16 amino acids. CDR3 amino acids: CASSWTLGGDTDTRYF. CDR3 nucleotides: TGTGCCAGCAGCTGGACCTTGGGGGGGGATACAGATACGCGGTATTTT.

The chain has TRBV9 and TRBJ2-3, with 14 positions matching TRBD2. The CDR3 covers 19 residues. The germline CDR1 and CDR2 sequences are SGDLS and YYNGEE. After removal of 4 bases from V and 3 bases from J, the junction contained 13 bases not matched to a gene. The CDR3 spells CASSLSPGLAGVGTDTQYF. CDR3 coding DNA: TGTGCCAGCAGCCTTTCACCGGGACTAGCGGGAGTTGGAACAGATACGCAGTATTTT.

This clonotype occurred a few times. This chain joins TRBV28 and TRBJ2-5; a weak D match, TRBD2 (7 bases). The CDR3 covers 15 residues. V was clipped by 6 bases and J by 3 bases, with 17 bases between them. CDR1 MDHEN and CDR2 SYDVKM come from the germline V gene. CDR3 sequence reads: CASRDRQAGEETQYF. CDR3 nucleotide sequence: TGTGCCAGCAGGGACCGACAGGCGGGGGAAGAGACCCAGTACTTC.

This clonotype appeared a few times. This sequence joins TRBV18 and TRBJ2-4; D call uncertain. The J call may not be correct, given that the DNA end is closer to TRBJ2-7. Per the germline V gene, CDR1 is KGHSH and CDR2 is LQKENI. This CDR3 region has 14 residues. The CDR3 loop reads CASSPTALVGEQYF. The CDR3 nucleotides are TGTGCCAGCTCACCCACCGCTCTGGTCGGCGAGCAGTACTTC.

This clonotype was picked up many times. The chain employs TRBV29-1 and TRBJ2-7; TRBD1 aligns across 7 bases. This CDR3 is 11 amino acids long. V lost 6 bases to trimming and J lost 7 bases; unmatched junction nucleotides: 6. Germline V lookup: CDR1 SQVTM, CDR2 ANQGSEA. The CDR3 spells CSVRTGGEQYF. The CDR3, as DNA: TGCAGCGTGAGGACAGGCGGTGAGCAGTACTTC.

DNA for the CDR3: TGTGCCAGCAGTTCGACTTCAGCGCCTGGGGCCAACGTCCTGACTTTC. It codes for CASSSTSAPGANVLTF. The gene calls are TRBV6-2 or TRBV6-3 and TRBJ2-6; the D is unclear. The V gene's germline CDR1 is MNHEY and CDR2 SVGEGT. V shed 4 bases and J shed 2 bases, with 12 bases lying between them. The CDR3 sequence is 16 residues long.

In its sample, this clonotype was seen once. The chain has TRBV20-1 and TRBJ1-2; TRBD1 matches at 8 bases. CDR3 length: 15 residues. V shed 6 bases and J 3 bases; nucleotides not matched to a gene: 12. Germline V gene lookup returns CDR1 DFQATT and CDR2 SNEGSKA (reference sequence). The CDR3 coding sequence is TGCAGTGCGACTCCAGACAGGGGCAATTACTATGGCTACACCTTC. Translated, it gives CSATPDRGNYYGYTF.

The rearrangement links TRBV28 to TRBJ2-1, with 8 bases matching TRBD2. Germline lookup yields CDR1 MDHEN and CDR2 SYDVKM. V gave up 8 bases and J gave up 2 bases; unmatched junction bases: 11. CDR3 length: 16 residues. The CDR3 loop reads CASVKRERRTYNEQFF. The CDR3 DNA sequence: TGTGCCAGCGTTAAGCGGGAGAGAAGGACCTACAATGAGCAGTTCTTC.

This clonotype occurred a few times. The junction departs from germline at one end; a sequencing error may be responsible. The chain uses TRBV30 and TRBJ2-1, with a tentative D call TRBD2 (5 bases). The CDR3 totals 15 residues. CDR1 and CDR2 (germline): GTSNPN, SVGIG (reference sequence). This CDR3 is CAWSVWASSNNEQFF. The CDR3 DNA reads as TGTGCCTGGAGTGTTTGGGCTAGCTCCAACAATGAGCAGTTCTTC.

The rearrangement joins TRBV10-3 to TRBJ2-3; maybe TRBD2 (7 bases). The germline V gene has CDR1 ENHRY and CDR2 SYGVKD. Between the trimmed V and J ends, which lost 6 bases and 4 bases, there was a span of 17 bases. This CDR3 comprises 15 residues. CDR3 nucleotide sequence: TGTGCCATCAGCCTAAGTGGGGGGGCAGCAGATACGCAGTATTTT. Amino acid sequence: CAISLSGGAADTQYF.

CDR3 region: CASSLFSLEVPKNNEQFF. The CDR3 nucleotides read TGTGCCAGCAGTTTATTTTCTTTAGAGGTTCCCAAAAACAATGAGCAGTTCTTC. The V call is TRBV27, the J call TRBJ2-1; D unresolved. The CDR3 runs 18 residues. CDR1 and CDR2 from the germline V gene are MNHEY and SMNVEV (reference sequence). Trimming stripped 1 base from V and 5 bases from J, with 21 bases between.

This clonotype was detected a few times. CDR3 bases: TGTGCCAGCAGAATGAGAGGGACAGGTAAGGGAGATGAGCAGTTCTTC. This codes for CASRMRGTGKGDEQFF. V and J are TRBV6-2 or TRBV6-3 and TRBJ2-1, with 8 bases that match TRBD1. CDR1 and CDR2 from the germline V gene are MNHEY and SVGEGT. The V segment lost 6 bases and the J segment 8 bases; nucleotides outside the gene matches: 15. The length of the CDR3 is 16 residues.

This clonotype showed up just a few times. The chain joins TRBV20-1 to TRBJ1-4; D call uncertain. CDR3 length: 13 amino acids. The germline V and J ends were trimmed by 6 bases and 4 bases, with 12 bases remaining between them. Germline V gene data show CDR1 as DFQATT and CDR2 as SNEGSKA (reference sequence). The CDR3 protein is CSAGVRGNEKLFF. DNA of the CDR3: TGCAGTGCCGGGGTACGCGGTAATGAAAAACTGTTTTTT.

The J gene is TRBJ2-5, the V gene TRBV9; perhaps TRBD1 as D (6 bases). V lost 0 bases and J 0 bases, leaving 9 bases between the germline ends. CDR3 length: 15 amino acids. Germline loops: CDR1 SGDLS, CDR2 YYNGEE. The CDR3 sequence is CASSVVGDNQETQYF. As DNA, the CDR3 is TGTGCCAGCAGCGTAGTAGGGGACAACCAAGAGACCCAGTACTTC.

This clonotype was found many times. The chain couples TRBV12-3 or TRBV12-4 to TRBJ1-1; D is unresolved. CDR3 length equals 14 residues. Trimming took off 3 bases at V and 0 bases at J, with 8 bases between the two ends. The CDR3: CASSLRQVNTEAFF. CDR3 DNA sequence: TGTGCCAGCAGTTTGCGGCAGGTGAACACTGAAGCTTTCTTT.

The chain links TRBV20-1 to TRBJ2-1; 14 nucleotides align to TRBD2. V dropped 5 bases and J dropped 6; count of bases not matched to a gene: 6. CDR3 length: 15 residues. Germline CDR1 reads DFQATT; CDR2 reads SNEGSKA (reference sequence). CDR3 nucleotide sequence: TGCAGTGCTCCCGGGACTAGCGGGAGTCGCAATGAGCAGTTCTTC. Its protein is CSAPGTSGSRNEQFF.